This T cell receptor (beta chain) stems from a study of blood T cell repertoires in COVID-19. Study details: Acute-phase and convalescent COVID-19 samples originated in the United States, Italy and Spain.

TCRdb keeps only in-frame clones here, not all; method: immunoSEQ multiplex PCR. The sample records 90,000 or so clones, around 80% being singletons. The CDR3 consists of 19 residues. Losses at the gene ends were 3 bases for V and 8 bases for J; bases not matched to a gene: 21. Germline CDR1 is SGHNT and CDR2 is YYREEE (reference sequence). This sequence originates from a man aged 60 to 69 with acute or convalescent COVID-19. The sample comprised peripheral blood. The J gene is TRBJ2-5, the V gene TRBV5-4, with TRBD1 identical over 11 bases. This chain's CDR3 is CASSSRTGQGAPVYETQYF. The DNA for the CDR3 is TGTGCCAGCAGCTCTCGGACCGGACAGGGGGCGCCAGTTTATGAAACCCAGTACTTC. The variable domain in full, completed from reference TRBV5-4 and TRBJ2-5, reads ETGVTQSPTHLIKTRGQQVTLRCSSQSGHNTVSWYQQALGQGPQFIFQYYREEENGRGNFPPRFSGLQFPNYSSELNVNALELDDSALYLCASSSRTGQGAPVYETQYFGPGTRLLVL.